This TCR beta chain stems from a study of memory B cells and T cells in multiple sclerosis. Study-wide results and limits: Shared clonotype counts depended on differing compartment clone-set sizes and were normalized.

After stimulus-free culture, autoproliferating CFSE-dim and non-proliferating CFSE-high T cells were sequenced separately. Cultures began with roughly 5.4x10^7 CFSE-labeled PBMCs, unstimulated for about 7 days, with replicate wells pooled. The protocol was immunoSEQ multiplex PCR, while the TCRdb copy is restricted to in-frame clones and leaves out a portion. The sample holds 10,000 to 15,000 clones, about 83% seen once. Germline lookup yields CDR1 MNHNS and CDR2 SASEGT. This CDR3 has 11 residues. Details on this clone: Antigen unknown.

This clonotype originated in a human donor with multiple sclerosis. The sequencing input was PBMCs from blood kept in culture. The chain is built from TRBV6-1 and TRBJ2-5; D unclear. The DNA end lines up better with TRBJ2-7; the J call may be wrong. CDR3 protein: CASSDGYEQYF. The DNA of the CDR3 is TGTGCCAGCAGTGATGGGTACGAGCAGTACTTC.